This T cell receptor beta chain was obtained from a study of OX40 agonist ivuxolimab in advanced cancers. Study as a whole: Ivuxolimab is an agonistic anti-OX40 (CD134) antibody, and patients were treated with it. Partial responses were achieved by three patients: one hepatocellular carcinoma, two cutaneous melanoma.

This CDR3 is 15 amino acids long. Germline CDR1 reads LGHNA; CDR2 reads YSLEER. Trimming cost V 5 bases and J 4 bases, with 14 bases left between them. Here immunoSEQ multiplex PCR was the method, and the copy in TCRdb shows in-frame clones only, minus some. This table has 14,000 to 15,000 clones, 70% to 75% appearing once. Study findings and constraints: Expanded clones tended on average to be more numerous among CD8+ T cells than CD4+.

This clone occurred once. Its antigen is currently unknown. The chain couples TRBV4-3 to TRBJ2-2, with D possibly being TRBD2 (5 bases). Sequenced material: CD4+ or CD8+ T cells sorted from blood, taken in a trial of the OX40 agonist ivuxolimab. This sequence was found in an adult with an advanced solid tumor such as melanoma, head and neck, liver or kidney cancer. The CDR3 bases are TGCGCCAGCAGCTCCGGAGGACGCCTCACCGGGGAGCTGTTTTTT. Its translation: CASSSGGRLTGELFF.